This TCR beta chain appears in the sequencing data of a study of T cells in Graves' hyperthyroidism and ophthalmopathy. Overall study context: Once the initial diagnosis was made, peripheral blood was obtained before any treatment.

TCR beta CDR3 region amplification was performed from RNA transcripts. Carried out on the TCR CDR3, a first-round RT-PCR used the HTBI primer set. Each CDR3 protein gets one entry after TCRdb re-called the multiplex PCR reads with MiXCR. This sample has over 700,000 distinct CDR3 sequences, with over 15% found just once. The study's findings and limits: Ophthalmopathy and stable hyperthyroidism were separated by a 13 V-J model.

Trimming removed 4 bases from V and 3 bases from J, with 20 bases in between. The germline V gene has CDR1 SGHDT and CDR2 YYEEEE. The CDR3 totals 17 residues. Comments on this clonotype: The antigen remains undetermined.

The rearrangement links TRBV5-6 to TRBJ1-5; maybe TRBD1 (5 bases). The source is a woman between 45 and 60 years old with Graves' hyperthyroidism that later progressed to Graves' ophthalmopathy. Sequences were obtained from blood. This chain's CDR3 is CASSPWGSPTPNQPQHF. The CDR3 region has the DNA TGTGCCAGCAGCCCCTGGGGGTCACCGACTCCCAATCAGCCCCAGCATTTT.